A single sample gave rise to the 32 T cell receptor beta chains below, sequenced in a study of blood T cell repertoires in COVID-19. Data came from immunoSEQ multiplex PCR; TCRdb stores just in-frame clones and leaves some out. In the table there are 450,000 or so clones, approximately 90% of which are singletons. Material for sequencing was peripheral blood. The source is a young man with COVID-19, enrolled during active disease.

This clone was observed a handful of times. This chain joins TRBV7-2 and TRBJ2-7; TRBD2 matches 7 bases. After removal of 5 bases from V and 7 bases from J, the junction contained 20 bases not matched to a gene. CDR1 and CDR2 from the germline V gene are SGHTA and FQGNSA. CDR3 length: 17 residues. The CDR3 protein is CASSVTLVGGPSEEQYF. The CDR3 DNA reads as TGTGCCAGCAGCGTGACTCTGGTGGGAGGGCCCTCGGAGGAGCAGTACTTC.

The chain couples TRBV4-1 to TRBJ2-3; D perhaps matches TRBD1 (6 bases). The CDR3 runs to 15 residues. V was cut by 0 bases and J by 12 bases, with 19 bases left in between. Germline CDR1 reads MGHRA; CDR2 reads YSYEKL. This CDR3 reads CASSQEGGQTMRQYF. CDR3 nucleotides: TGCGCCAGCAGCCAAGAAGGTGGACAGACCATGCGTCAGTATTTT.

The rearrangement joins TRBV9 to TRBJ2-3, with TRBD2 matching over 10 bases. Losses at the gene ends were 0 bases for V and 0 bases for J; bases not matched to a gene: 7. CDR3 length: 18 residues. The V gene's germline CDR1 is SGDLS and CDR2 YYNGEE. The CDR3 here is CASSVGKGTSESTDTQYF. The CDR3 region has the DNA TGTGCCAGCAGCGTAGGCAAGGGGACTAGCGAAAGCACAGATACGCAGTATTTT.

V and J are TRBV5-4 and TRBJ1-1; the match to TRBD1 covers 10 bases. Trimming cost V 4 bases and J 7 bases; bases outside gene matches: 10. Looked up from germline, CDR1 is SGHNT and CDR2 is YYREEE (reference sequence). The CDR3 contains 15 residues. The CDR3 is CASSHRDRGLHEAFF. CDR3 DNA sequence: TGTGCCAGCAGCCACCGGGACAGGGGCCTCCATGAAGCTTTCTTT.

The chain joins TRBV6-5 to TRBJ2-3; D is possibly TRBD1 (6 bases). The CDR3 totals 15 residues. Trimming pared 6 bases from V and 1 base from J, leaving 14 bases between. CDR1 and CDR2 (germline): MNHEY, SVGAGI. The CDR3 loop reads CASSGRPGGTDTQYF. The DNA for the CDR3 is TGTGCCAGCAGCGGGCGGCCAGGGGGCACAGATACGCAGTATTTT.

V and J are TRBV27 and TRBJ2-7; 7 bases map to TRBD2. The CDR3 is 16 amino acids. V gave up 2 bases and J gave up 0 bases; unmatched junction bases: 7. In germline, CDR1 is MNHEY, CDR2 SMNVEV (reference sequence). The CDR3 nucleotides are TGTGCCAGCAGTTTAATCTGGCGGGAGAGCTCCTACGAGCAGTACTTC. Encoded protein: CASSLIWRESSYEQYF.

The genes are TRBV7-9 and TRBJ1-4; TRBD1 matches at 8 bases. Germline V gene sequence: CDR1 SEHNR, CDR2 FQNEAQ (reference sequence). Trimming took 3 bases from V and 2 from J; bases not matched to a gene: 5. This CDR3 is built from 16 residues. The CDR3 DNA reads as TGTGCCAGCAGCTTGTCTCACAGGGGGACTAATGAAAAACTGTTTTTT. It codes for CASSLSHRGTNEKLFF.

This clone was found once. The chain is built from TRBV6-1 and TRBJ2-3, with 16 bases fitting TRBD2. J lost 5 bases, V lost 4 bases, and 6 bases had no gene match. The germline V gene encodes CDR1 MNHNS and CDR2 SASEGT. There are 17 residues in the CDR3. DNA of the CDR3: TGTGCCAGCAGTGGGGGACTAGCGGGAGGGTTGGGAGATACGCAGTATTTT. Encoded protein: CASSGGLAGGLGDTQYF.

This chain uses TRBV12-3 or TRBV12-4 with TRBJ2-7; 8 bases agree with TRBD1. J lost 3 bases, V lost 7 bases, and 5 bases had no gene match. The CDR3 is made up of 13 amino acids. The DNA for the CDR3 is TGTGCCAGCACTCGAGGACAGGGCTACGAGCAGTACTTC. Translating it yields CASTRGQGYEQYF.

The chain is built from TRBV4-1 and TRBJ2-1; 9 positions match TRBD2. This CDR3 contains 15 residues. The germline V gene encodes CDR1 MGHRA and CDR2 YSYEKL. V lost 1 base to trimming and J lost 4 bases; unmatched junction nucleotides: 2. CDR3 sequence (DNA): TGCGCCAGCAGCCAAGCTAGCGGGGATTACAATGAGCAGTTCTTC. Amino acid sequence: CASSQASGDYNEQFF.

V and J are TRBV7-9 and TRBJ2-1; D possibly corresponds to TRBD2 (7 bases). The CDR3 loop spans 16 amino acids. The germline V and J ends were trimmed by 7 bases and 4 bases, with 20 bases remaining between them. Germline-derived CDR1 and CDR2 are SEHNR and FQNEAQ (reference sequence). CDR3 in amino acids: CASNSYMGGLYNEQFF. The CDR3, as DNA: TGTGCCAGCAACTCTTACATGGGGGGGCTGTACAATGAGCAGTTCTTC.

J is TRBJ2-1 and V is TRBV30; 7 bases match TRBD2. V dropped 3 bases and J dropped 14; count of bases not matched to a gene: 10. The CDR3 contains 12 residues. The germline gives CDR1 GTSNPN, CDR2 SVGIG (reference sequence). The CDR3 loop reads CAWRPGLRVEFF. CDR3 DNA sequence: TGTGCCTGGAGACCGGGACTAAGGGTGGAGTTCTTC.

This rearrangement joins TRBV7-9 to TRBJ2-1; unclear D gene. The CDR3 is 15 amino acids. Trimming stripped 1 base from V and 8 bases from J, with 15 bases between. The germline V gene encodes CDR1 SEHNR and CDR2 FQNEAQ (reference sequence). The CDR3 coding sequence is TGTGCCAGCAGCTTAGGGATCACGTCTGCGGATGAGCAGTTCTTC. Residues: CASSLGITSADEQFF.

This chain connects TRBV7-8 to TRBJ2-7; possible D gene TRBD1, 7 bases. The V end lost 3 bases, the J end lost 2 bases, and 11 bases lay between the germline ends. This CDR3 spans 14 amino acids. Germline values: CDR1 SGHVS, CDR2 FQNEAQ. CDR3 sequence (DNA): TGTGCCAGCAGCTTCAGGGGGGACGCCTACGAGCAGTACTTC. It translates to CASSFRGDAYEQYF.

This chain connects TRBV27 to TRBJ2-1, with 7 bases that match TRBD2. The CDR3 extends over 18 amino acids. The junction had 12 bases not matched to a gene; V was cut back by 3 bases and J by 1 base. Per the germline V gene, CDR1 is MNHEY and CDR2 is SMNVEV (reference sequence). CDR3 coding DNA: TGTGCCAGCAGTTTTTCCCGCGGGAGCCTGGGGTCCTACAATGAGCAGTTCTTC. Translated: CASSFSRGSLGSYNEQFF.

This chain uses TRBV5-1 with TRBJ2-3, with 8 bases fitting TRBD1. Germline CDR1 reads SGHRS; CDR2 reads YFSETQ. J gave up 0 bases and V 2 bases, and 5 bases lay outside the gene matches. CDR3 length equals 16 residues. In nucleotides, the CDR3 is TGCGCCAGCAGCTTTAGGACAGGGCCTAGCACAGATACGCAGTATTTT. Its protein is CASSFRTGPSTDTQYF.

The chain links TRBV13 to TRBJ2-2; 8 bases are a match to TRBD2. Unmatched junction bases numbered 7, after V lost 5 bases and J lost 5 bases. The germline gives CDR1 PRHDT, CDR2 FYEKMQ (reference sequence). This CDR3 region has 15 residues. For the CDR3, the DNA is TGTGCCAGCAGCGGAGGACTAGCCAATACCGGGGAGCTGTTTTTT. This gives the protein CASSGGLANTGELFF.

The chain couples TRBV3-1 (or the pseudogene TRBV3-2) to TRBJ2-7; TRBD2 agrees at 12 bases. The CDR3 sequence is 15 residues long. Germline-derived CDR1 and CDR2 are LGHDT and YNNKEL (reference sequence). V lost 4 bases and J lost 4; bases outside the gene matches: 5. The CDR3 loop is CASSLRLAGAYEQYF. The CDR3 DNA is TGTGCCAGCAGCCTTCGACTAGCGGGAGCGTACGAGCAGTACTTC.

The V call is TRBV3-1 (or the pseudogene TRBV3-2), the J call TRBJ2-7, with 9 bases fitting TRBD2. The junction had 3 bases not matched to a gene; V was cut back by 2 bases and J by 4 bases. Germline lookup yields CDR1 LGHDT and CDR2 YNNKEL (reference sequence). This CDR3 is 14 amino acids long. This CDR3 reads CASSQMTSGYEQYF. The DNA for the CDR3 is TGTGCCAGCAGCCAAATGACTAGCGGATACGAGCAGTACTTC.

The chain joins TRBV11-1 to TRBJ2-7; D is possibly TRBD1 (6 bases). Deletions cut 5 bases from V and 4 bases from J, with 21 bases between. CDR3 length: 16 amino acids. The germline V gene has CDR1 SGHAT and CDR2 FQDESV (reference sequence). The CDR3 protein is CASSEPYRDYSYEQYF. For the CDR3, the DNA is TGTGCCAGCAGCGAACCTTACAGGGATTACTCATACGAGCAGTACTTC.

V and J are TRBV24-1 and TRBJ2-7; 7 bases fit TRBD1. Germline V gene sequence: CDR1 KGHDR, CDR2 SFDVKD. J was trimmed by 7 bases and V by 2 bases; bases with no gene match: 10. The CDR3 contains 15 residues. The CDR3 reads CATSDSTGDLTEQYF. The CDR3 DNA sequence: TGTGCCACCAGTGATTCTACAGGGGACCTTACGGAGCAGTACTTC.

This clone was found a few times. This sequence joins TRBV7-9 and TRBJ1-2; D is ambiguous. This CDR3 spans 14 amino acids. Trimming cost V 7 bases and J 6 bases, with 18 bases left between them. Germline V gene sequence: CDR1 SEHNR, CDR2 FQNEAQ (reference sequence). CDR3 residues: CASTLGLSRDGYTF. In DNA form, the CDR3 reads TGTGCCAGCACCCTCGGACTCAGCCGAGATGGCTACACCTTC. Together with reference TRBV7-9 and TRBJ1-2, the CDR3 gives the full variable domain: DTGVSQNPRHKITKRGQNVTFRCDPISEHNRLYWYRQTLGQGPEFLTYFQNEAQLEKSRLLSDRFSAERPKGSFSTLEIQRTEQGDSAMYLCASTLGLSRDGYTFGSGTRLTVV.

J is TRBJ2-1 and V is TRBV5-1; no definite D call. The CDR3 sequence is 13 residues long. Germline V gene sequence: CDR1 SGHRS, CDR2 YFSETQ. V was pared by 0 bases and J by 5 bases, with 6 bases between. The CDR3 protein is CASSLVQDNEQFF. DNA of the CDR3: TGCGCCAGCAGCTTGGTGCAGGACAATGAGCAGTTCTTC.

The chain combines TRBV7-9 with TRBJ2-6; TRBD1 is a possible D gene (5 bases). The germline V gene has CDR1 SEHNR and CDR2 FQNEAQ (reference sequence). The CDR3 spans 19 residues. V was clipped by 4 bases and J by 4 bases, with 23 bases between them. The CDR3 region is CASSSQPGRVGFGANVLTF. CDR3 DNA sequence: TGTGCCAGCAGCTCCCAGCCCGGCAGGGTGGGCTTCGGGGCCAACGTCCTGACTTTC.

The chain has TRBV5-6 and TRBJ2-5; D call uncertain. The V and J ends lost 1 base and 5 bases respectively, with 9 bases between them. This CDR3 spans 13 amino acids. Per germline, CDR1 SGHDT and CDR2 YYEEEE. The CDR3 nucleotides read TGTGCCAGCAGCTTGTGGCGGTTCGAGACCCAGTACTTC. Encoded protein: CASSLWRFETQYF.

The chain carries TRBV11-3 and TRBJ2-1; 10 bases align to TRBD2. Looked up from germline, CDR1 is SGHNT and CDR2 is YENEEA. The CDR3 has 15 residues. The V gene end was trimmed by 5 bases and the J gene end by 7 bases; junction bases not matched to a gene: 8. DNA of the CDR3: TGTGCCAGCAGCCCCCAGGGTAGCGGGGGGAATGAGCAGTTCTTC. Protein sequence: CASSPQGSGGNEQFF.

The CDR3, as DNA: TGCGCCAGCAGCCCTGGATATGCGACAAGCTCCTACAATGAGCAGTTCTTC. Translated, it gives CASSPGYATSSYNEQFF. V gene TRBV5-1 combines with J gene TRBJ2-1; D not certain. Germline CDR1 reads SGHRS; CDR2 reads YFSETQ. V gave up 4 bases and J gave up 0 bases, with 17 bases separating them. This CDR3 has 17 amino acids.

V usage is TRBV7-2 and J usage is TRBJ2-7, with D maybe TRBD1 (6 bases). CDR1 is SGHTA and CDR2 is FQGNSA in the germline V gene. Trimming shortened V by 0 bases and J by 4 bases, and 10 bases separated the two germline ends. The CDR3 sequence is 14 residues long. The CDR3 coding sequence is TGTGCCAGCAGCTTAGCGCGGACAGCATACGAGCAGTACTTC. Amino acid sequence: CASSLARTAYEQYF.

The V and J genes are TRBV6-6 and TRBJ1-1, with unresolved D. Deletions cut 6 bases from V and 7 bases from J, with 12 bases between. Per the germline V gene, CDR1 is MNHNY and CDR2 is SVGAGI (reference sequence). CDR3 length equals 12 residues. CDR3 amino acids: CASRPPMYEAFF. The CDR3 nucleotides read TGTGCCAGCAGACCCCCTATGTATGAAGCTTTCTTT.

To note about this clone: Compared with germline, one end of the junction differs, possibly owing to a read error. In DNA form, the CDR3 reads TGTGCTAGTAGTTTGCTTCTACAGGGGGCGGGTGAAAAACTGTTTTTT. This translates into CASSLLLQGAGEKLFF. This chain joins TRBV12-5 and TRBJ1-4, with 9 bases matching TRBD1. Germline assignment: CDR1 LGHNT and CDR2 FRNRAP. The CDR3 runs to 16 residues.

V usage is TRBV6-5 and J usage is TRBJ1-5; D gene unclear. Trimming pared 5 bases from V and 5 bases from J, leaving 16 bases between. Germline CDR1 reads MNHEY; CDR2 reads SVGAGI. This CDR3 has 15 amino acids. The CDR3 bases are TGTGCCAGCAGTAACCTCCCGACTGCCGATCAGCCCCAGCATTTT. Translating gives CASSNLPTADQPQHF.

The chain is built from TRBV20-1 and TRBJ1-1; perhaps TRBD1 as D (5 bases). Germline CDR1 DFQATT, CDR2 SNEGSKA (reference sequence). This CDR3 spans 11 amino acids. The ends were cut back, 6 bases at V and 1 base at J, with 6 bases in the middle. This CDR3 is CSARENTEAFF. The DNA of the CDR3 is TGCAGTGCCAGGGAGAACACTGAAGCTTTCTTT.